The following is a T cell receptor beta chain sequence with its context. All donors qualified as healthy HIV-negative adults and had experienced no recent acute infections or vaccinations. The input for sorted-subset replicate PCRs was around 0.2 ug DNA, approximately 30,000 T cell genomes. Sequencing was performed with immunoSEQ multiplex PCR; in TCRdb, only in-frame clones are kept and a portion is missing. The top ten clones hold around 50% of a sample with approximately 87,000 clones, 62% of them seen once. This entry is derived from a study of shared clonotypes between healthy human individuals. The germline gives CDR1 LGHNT, CDR2 FRNRAP. V was trimmed by 3 bases and J by 4 bases, leaving 13 bases between them. The CDR3 covers 14 residues.

The sample was memory CD8+ T cells sorted from blood. Sample subset: CD45RO+ cells pooled with CCR7-negative TemRA cells. This clonotype was obtained from a man aged 25-45 years in good health. The gene calls are TRBV12-5 and TRBJ2-7; D may correspond to TRBD1 or TRBD2 (5 bases each). The CDR3 is CASGLLKGTYEQYF. CDR3 DNA sequence: TGTGCTAGTGGTTTATTAAAGGGGACGTACGAGCAGTACTTC. Full variable domain (rest looked up from reference TRBV12-5 and TRBJ2-7): DARVTQTPRHKVTEMGQEVTMRCQPILGHNTVFWYRQTMMQGLELLAYFRNRAPLDDSGMPKDRFSAEMPDATLATLKIQPSEPRDSAVYFCASGLLKGTYEQYFGPGTRLTVT.